This entry lists 11 T cell receptor beta chains sequenced from one sample in a study of blood T cell repertoires in COVID-19. Produced via immunoSEQ multiplex PCR; TCRdb's table is partial and in-frame only. Counted here are 75,000 to 95,000 clones, about 85% occurring once; the ten biggest clones make up approximately 20%. Sequences were obtained from peripheral blood. The receptors here all came from an older man with active or convalescent COVID-19.

This clone appeared a single time. V and J are TRBV27 and TRBJ1-1; D not certain. The CDR3 length is 16 residues. Germline assignment: CDR1 MNHEY and CDR2 SMNVEV (reference sequence). The germline V and J ends were trimmed by 2 bases and 1 base, with 14 bases remaining between them. The CDR3 bases are TGTGCCAGCAGTTTACGGTCCCTTTCAGGGAACACTGAAGCTTTCTTT. This encodes CASSLRSLSGNTEAFF.

This clone was found once. The chain couples TRBV6-5 to TRBJ2-5, with a weak D call TRBD2 (6 bases). The CDR3 covers 12 residues. V was trimmed by 10 bases and J by 0 bases, leaving 9 bases between them. From germline, CDR1 is MNHEY and CDR2 SVGAGI. DNA for the CDR3: TGTGCCACCACGGGGGACCAAGAGACCCAGTACTTC. The encoded protein is CATTGDQETQYF.

This chain joins TRBV10-2 and TRBJ2-2; tentatively, D is TRBD1 (6 bases). This CDR3 region has 15 residues. The germline V gene has CDR1 WSHSY and CDR2 SAAADI. V lost 9 bases and J lost 5, with 19 bases in between. The CDR3 region has the DNA TGCGCCAGTACGCGGGCTCCTACAGGGACCGGGGAGCTGTTTTTT. It codes for CASTRAPTGTGELFF.

This chain joins TRBV6-5 and TRBJ2-7; 10 bases are shared with TRBD2. V lost 8 bases to trimming and J lost 4 bases; unmatched junction nucleotides: 5. Germline assignment: CDR1 MNHEY and CDR2 SVGAGI. The CDR3 runs to 13 residues. The CDR3 DNA sequence: TGTGCCAGCGCGAGCGGGAGGGGGTACGAGCAGTACGTC. Protein: CASASGRGYEQYV.

This chain connects TRBV19 to TRBJ2-3; the match to TRBD2 covers 7 bases. CDR1 LNHDA and CDR2 SQIVND come from the germline V gene (reference sequence). V trimming: 6 bases; J trimming: 1 base; junction bases outside the gene matches: 10. The CDR3 covers 16 residues. In nucleotides, the CDR3 is TGTGCCAGTAGCCCTACGGGAGGTAGCGGCACAGATACGCAGTATTTT. Its protein product is CASSPTGGSGTDTQYF.

The rearrangement uses TRBV5-8 and TRBJ2-3; D not certain. Trimming removed 4 bases at V and 4 bases at J, with 16 bases between. Germline V gives CDR1 SGHTS, CDR2 YDEGEE. CDR3 length: 15 residues. The CDR3 DNA follows: TGTGCCAGCAGCCGTTACCCGGTCTCACCAGATACGCAGTATTTT. Translation gives CASSRYPVSPDTQYF.

The gene calls are TRBV7-2 and TRBJ2-1; the D is unclear. The CDR3 is 14 residues long. Germline V gene data show CDR1 as SGHTA and CDR2 as FQGNSA. The V end was cut by 2 bases, the J end by 8 bases, with 13 bases between. CDR3 residues: CASSLTSGTYEQFF. The CDR3 DNA reads as TGTGCCAGCAGCTTAACTTCGGGTACTTATGAGCAGTTCTTC.

V is TRBV4-1 and J is TRBJ1-5, with a possible D match to TRBD1 (5 bases). The CDR3 spans 17 residues. Germline V gives CDR1 MGHRA, CDR2 YSYEKL. Trimming cost V 2 bases and J 2 bases, with 16 bases left between them. CDR3 residues: CASSQTGTSGGNQPQHF. The CDR3 DNA is TGCGCCAGCAGCCAAACCGGGACTAGCGGGGGCAATCAGCCCCAGCATTTT.

The genes are TRBV19 and TRBJ2-7; a weak D match, TRBD1 (5 bases). The CDR3 has 14 amino acids. V was pared by 4 bases and J by 2 bases, with 12 bases between. CDR1 LNHDA and CDR2 SQIVND come from the germline V gene (reference sequence). The CDR3 DNA follows: TGTGCCAGTAGTAAGACAGAGGCTCCCTACGAGCAGTACGTC. It codes for CASSKTEAPYEQYV.

The rearrangement uses TRBV7-3 and TRBJ2-1; no clear D. Germline assignment: CDR1 SGHTA and CDR2 FQGTGA. The length of the CDR3 is 14 residues. Trimming pared 2 bases from V and 5 bases from J, leaving 10 bases between. CDR3 in amino acids: CASSLAGFHNEQFF. DNA of the CDR3: TGTGCCAGCAGCTTAGCCGGGTTTCACAATGAGCAGTTCTTC.

This rearrangement joins TRBV2 to TRBJ2-7; a possible D gene is TRBD2 (7 bases). The CDR3 runs to 13 residues. Germline V lookup: CDR1 SNHLY, CDR2 FYNNEI. The V gene lost 6 bases and the J gene lost 4 bases, with 13 bases spanning the gap. CDR3 in DNA: TGTGCCAGCAGGAGGGGGGGCAGATACGAGCAGTACGTC. It yields the protein CASRRGGRYEQYV.